The 29 T cell receptor beta chains given below trace back to one sample, sequenced in a study of blood T cell repertoires in COVID-19. Profiling relied on immunoSEQ multiplex PCR, and the TCRdb table lists in-frame clones only, not all of them. The sample lists fewer than 250,000 clones; 75% to 90% were seen once. Material for sequencing was peripheral blood. Receptors were obtained from a woman aged 40 to 50 with acute or convalescent COVID-19.

The genes are TRBV4-1 and TRBJ1-6; the D is unclear. This CDR3 contains 14 residues. Deletions cut 3 bases from V and 8 bases from J, with 11 bases between. Germline V gene lookup returns CDR1 MGHRA and CDR2 YSYEKL. The CDR3 DNA follows: TGCGCCAGCAGCCAGGGCCTATGGGATTCACCCCTCCACTTT. Translation: CASSQGLWDSPLHF.

The gene calls are TRBV25-1 and TRBJ2-3, with 9 bases fitting TRBD1. The CDR3 sequence is 14 residues long. Germline V CDR1 and CDR2: MGHDK, SYGVNS. V dropped 6 bases and J dropped 4; count of bases not matched to a gene: 5. The CDR3 is CASSQRQGADTQYF. In DNA, the CDR3 is TGTGCCAGCAGCCAGAGACAGGGGGCAGATACGCAGTATTTT.

CDR3 in amino acids: CASSPAGIITGELFF. For the CDR3, the DNA is TGTGCCAGCAGCCCGGCGGGGATTATAACCGGGGAGCTGTTTTTT. V and J are TRBV5-4 and TRBJ2-2; D perhaps matches TRBD2 (6 bases). The germline V gene has CDR1 SGHNT and CDR2 YYREEE (reference sequence). Trimming cost V 4 bases and J 5 bases, with 15 bases left between them. This CDR3 contains 15 residues.

This chain links TRBV5-1 with TRBJ1-5, with 10 bases lining up with TRBD1. With V trimmed by 5 bases and J by 9 bases, 11 bases remained unmatched. Germline assignment: CDR1 SGHRS and CDR2 YFSETQ. CDR3 length equals 15 residues. The CDR3 here is CASSWGTGEMAPQHF. As DNA, the CDR3 is TGCGCCAGCAGTTGGGGGACAGGGGAAATGGCGCCCCAGCATTTT.

The chain recombines TRBV5-1 with TRBJ1-4; perhaps TRBD1 as D (5 bases). This CDR3 is 14 amino acids long. Trimming removed 2 bases from V and 4 bases from J, with 9 bases in between. CDR1 is SGHRS and CDR2 is YFSETQ in the germline V gene. CDR3 sequence: CASSFDRLNEKLFF. CDR3 nucleotides: TGCGCCAGCAGCTTTGACAGACTTAATGAAAAACTGTTTTTT.

The chain combines TRBV9 with TRBJ2-2; D is undetermined. The CDR3 is 11 residues long. Trimming cost V 7 bases and J 3 bases, with 4 bases left between them. Germline CDR1 and CDR2: SGDLS and YYNGEE. The CDR3, as DNA: TGTGCCAGCGGCTACACCGGGGAGCTGTTTTTT. Its translation: CASGYTGELFF.

The V gene is TRBV5-1, the J gene TRBJ2-4, with D uncertain. The V gene lost 4 bases and the J gene lost 2 bases, with 7 bases spanning the gap. The V gene's germline CDR1 is SGHRS and CDR2 YFSETQ. The CDR3 is made up of 13 amino acids. The CDR3 sequence is CASSPQTKNIQYF. The CDR3 DNA follows: TGCGCCAGCAGCCCCCAAACCAAAAACATTCAGTACTTC.

This clone has only one observation. The rearrangement uses TRBV7-3 and TRBJ1-2; no clear D. V was clipped by 2 bases and J by 8 bases, with 24 bases between them. The CDR3 runs to 17 residues. The germline gives CDR1 SGHTA, CDR2 FQGTGA. The CDR3 is CASSLQPLRELRGGYTF. The DNA of the CDR3 is TGTGCCAGCAGCTTACAACCCCTGCGGGAATTACGAGGAGGCTACACCTTC.

The chain uses TRBV6-5 and TRBJ2-3, with no clear D. Trimming pared 8 bases from V and 2 bases from J, leaving 11 bases between. The CDR3 is 13 residues long. The germline CDR1 and CDR2 sequences are MNHEY and SVGAGI. The CDR3 region is CASALLPTDTQYF. In nucleotides, the CDR3 is TGTGCCAGCGCGCTGCTCCCCACAGATACGCAGTATTTT.

The chain couples TRBV7-8 to TRBJ1-2; maybe TRBD1 (5 bases). This CDR3 has 16 residues. Germline CDR1 and CDR2: SGHVS and FQNEAQ. Trimming stripped 5 bases from V and 6 bases from J, with 22 bases between. CDR3 nucleotide sequence: TGTGCCAGCAGCGGGGGGTGGGACGGTGTTCAGGATGGCTACACCTTC. Its translation is CASSGGWDGVQDGYTF.

The J gene is TRBJ1-3, the V gene TRBV15; the D is unclear. This CDR3 contains 11 residues. CDR1 is LNHNV and CDR2 is YYDKDF in the germline V gene (reference sequence). Trimming shortened V by 3 bases and J by 10 bases, and 7 bases separated the two germline ends. CDR3 sequence reads: CATSRAQTIYF. The CDR3 DNA is TGTGCCACCAGCAGGGCTCAGACCATATATTTT.

V is TRBV19 and J is TRBJ1-4, with D perhaps TRBD1 (5 bases). V lost 6 bases and J 1 base, leaving 12 bases between the germline ends. Per the germline V gene, CDR1 is LNHDA and CDR2 is SQIVND (reference sequence). The CDR3 contains 15 residues. This chain's CDR3 is CASSGARETNEKLFF. The CDR3 DNA follows: TGTGCCAGTAGCGGGGCGCGGGAAACTAATGAAAAACTGTTTTTT. The full variable domain, in which reference TRBV19 and TRBJ1-4 provide the parts outside the CDR3, is DGGITQSPKYLFRKEGQNVTLSCEQNLNHDAMYWYRQDPGQGLRLIYYSQIVNDFQKGDIAEGYSVSREKKESFPLTVTSAQKNPTAFYLCASSGARETNEKLFFGSGTQLSVL.

J is TRBJ1-5 and V is TRBV19; maybe TRBD1 (5 bases). The ends were cut back, 7 bases at V and 4 bases at J, with 20 bases in the middle. Germline lookup yields CDR1 LNHDA and CDR2 SQIVND (reference sequence). The CDR3 is made up of 16 amino acids. CDR3 sequence (DNA): TGTGCCAGTAACGGGGGGAAGAGGGGTTCAAATCAGCCCCAGCATTTT. It encodes CASNGGKRGSNQPQHF.

This clone was found once. The chain employs TRBV6-1 and TRBJ1-5; 11 bases are shared with TRBD1. The CDR3 spans 17 residues. From germline, CDR1 is MNHNS and CDR2 SASEGT. V lost 3 bases to trimming and J lost 1 base; unmatched junction nucleotides: 5. CDR3 sequence (DNA): TGTGCCAGCAGTGAGGGGACAGGGGGGCGAAGCAATCAGCCCCAGCATTTT. It specifies CASSEGTGGRSNQPQHF.

This clone was seen only once. DNA of the CDR3: TGTGCCAGCAGCTCTCCGGGACAGGGAAGCTATGGCTACACCTTC. This codes for CASSSPGQGSYGYTF. This sequence joins TRBV6-2 or TRBV6-3 and TRBJ1-2, with 9 bases identical to TRBD1. The CDR3 covers 15 residues. Germline trimming cut 6 bases from V and 4 bases from J; bases unmatched to any gene: 9. The germline V gene has CDR1 MNHEY and CDR2 SVGEGT.

The rearrangement uses TRBV1 and TRBJ2-7; the D call in the table, TRBD2, was not verified against the DNA. TRBV1 is reported as a pseudogene. This CDR3 region has 17 residues. CDR3 bases: TGCACCAGCAGCCAAGCTGGCCGAACTAGCGGGACCTACGAGCAGTACGTC. This gives the protein CTSSQAGRTSGTYEQYV.

This clone has only one observation. The chain couples TRBV27 to TRBJ1-1; TRBD1 might be the D (6 bases). The CDR3 covers 14 residues. Germline V lookup: CDR1 MNHEY, CDR2 SMNVEV (reference sequence). Trimming shortened V by 2 bases and J by 2 bases, and 9 bases separated the two germline ends. CDR3 sequence reads: CASSLNRANTEAFF. The CDR3 DNA follows: TGTGCCAGCAGTTTAAACAGGGCAAACACTGAAGCTTTCTTT.

V is TRBV6-6 and J is TRBJ2-7, with D tentatively TRBD1 (6 bases). Germline assignment: CDR1 MNHNY and CDR2 SVGAGI (reference sequence). The CDR3 totals 16 residues. CDR3 loop: CASSYASGTIPQWGDV. The DNA for the CDR3 is TGTGCCAGCAGTTACGCTTCCGGGACAATCCCGCAATGGGGAGACGTC.

The V gene is TRBV7-9, the J gene TRBJ2-5; 9 positions match TRBD1. Germline lookup yields CDR1 SEHNR and CDR2 FQNEAQ (reference sequence). J lost 9 bases, V lost 5 bases, and 10 bases had no gene match. This CDR3 comprises 14 residues. This CDR3 is CASSQGQGPLSQYF. The CDR3 DNA sequence: TGTGCCAGCAGCCAAGGACAGGGGCCTCTATCCCAGTACTTC.

The chain employs TRBV5-1 and TRBJ1-1; D is possibly TRBD1 (5 bases). The CDR3 runs 12 residues. Trimming removed 8 bases from V and 1 base from J, with 9 bases in between. Per germline, CDR1 SGHRS and CDR2 YFSETQ. CDR3 region: CASTQGNTEAFF. The CDR3 bases are TGCGCCAGTACTCAGGGGAACACTGAAGCTTTCTTT.

J is TRBJ1-5 and V is TRBV2; tentatively, D is TRBD1 (6 bases). Trimming removed 0 bases at V and 8 bases at J, with 17 bases between. The V gene's germline CDR1 is SNHLY and CDR2 FYNNEI. The CDR3 has 16 residues. CDR3 in amino acids: CASSEAFGGPGEPQHF. For the CDR3, the DNA is TGTGCCAGCAGTGAAGCCTTCGGAGGCCCAGGGGAGCCCCAGCATTTT.

This clone appeared a single time. This chain links TRBV6-4 with TRBJ1-5, with D possibly TRBD1 on 5 matching bases. This CDR3 is 14 amino acids long. Germline-derived CDR1 and CDR2 are MRHNA and SNTAGT. V lost 2 bases, J lost 10 bases, and 15 bases lay in between. CDR3 sequence: CASSDRQPISPQHF. The CDR3 region has the DNA TGTGCCAGCAGTGACCGACAGCCGATCAGCCCCCAGCATTTT.

V usage is TRBV19 and J usage is TRBJ1-2, with TRBD1 as a possible D gene (6 bases). The CDR3 covers 12 residues. The V and J ends lost 10 bases and 1 base respectively, with 10 bases between them. Germline assignment: CDR1 LNHDA and CDR2 SQIVND (reference sequence). DNA for the CDR3: TGTGCCATAAGGACAGATAACTATGGCTACACCTTC. Translated: CAIRTDNYGYTF.

The chain employs TRBV5-5 and TRBJ1-1; 8 positions agree with TRBD1. Losses at the gene ends were 4 bases for V and 8 bases for J; bases not matched to a gene: 4. CDR1 is SGHKS, CDR2 YYEKEE, per germline (reference sequence). CDR3 length: 12 residues. The CDR3 DNA sequence: TGTGCCAGCAGCCGACAGGGGAGGGAAGCTTTCTTT. Translated: CASSRQGREAFF.

The V gene is TRBV6-1, the J gene TRBJ2-5; possible D gene TRBD1, 7 bases. V was trimmed by 2 bases and J by 7 bases, leaving 17 bases between them. CDR3 length: 15 residues. Germline values: CDR1 MNHNS, CDR2 SASEGT. The CDR3 DNA is TGTGCCAGCAGTGAATCGGGGGAGAACAGGGGGACCCAGTACTTC. Protein product: CASSESGENRGTQYF.

In this sample, this clone turned up once. This chain connects TRBV13 to TRBJ2-5; 12 bases are a match to TRBD2. The CDR3 totals 17 residues. CDR1 PRHDT and CDR2 FYEKMQ come from the germline V gene (reference sequence). V lost 4 bases to trimming and J lost 3 bases; unmatched junction nucleotides: 9. The chain's CDR3 is CASSWSSGGAEEETQYF. CDR3 bases: TGTGCCAGCAGCTGGTCTAGCGGGGGGGCCGAGGAAGAGACCCAGTACTTC.

This clone has only a few counts. The chain couples TRBV11-2 to TRBJ2-3; 7 nucleotides match TRBD2. CDR1 SGHAT and CDR2 FQNNGV come from the germline V gene. The CDR3 runs 15 residues. V trimming: 5 bases; J trimming: 2 bases; junction bases outside the gene matches: 7. CDR3 loop: CASSKGGAYTDTQYF. In DNA, the CDR3 is TGTGCCAGCAGCAAGGGAGGGGCGTACACAGATACGCAGTATTTT.

The chain employs TRBV6-4 and TRBJ2-3, with 8 bases matching TRBD2. Germline lookup yields CDR1 MRHNA and CDR2 SNTAGT. V lost 2 bases, J lost 1 base, and 2 bases stayed unmatched. The CDR3 extends over 15 amino acids. DNA for the CDR3: TGTGCCAGCAGTGACGGAGCGGGGGGCACAGATACGCAGTATTTT. Its translation is CASSDGAGGTDTQYF.

V usage is TRBV18 and J usage is TRBJ1-2, with TRBD1 as a possible D gene (5 bases). This CDR3 has 13 residues. Looked up from germline, CDR1 is KGHSH and CDR2 is LQKENI. Trimming left V 8 bases short and J 6 bases short, with 16 bases between. The CDR3 nucleotides are TGTGCCAGCCTCGTTGACAGATCGGATGGCTACACCTTC. Translated: CASLVDRSDGYTF.